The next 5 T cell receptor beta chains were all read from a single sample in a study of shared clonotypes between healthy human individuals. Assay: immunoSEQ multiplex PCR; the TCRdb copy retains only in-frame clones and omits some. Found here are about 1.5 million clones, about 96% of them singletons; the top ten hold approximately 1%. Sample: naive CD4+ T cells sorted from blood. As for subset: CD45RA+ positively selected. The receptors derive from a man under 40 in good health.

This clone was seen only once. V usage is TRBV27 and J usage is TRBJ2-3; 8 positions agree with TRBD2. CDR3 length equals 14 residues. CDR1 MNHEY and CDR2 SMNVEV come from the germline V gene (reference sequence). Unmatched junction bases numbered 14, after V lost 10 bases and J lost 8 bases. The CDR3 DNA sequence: TGTGCCACCCACCCGGGGGGGACGCGCATTACGCAGTATTTT. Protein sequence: CATHPGGTRITQYF.

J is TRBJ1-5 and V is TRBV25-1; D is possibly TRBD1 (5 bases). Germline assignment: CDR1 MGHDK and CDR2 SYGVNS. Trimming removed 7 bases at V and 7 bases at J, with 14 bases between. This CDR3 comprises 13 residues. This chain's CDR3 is CASNNGWGQPQHF. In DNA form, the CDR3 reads TGTGCCAGCAACAACGGGTGGGGGCAGCCCCAGCATTTT.

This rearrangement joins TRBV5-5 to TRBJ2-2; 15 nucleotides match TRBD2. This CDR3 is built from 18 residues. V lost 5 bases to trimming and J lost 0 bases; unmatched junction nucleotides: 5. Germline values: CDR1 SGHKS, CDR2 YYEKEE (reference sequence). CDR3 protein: CASRGLAGGGANTGELFF. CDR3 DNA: TGTGCCAGCAGGGGACTAGCGGGAGGCGGGGCGAACACCGGGGAGCTGTTTTTT.

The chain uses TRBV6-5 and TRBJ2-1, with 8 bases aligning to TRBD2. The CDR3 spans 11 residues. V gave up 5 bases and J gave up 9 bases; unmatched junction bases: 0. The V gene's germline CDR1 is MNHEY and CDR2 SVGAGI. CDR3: CASSSGSEQFF. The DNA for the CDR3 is TGTGCCAGCAGTAGCGGGAGTGAGCAGTTCTTC.

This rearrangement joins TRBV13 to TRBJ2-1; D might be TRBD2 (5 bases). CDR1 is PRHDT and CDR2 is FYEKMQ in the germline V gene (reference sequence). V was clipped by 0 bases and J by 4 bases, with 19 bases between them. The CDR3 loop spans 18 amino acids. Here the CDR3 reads CASSLGRKLAQTYNEQFF. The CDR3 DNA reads TGTGCCAGCAGCTTAGGCCGTAAGCTAGCTCAGACTTACAATGAGCAGTTCTTC.